This TCR beta chain was sequenced for a study of T cells in Graves' hyperthyroidism and ophthalmopathy. Study results and limitations: Using 13 V-J features, a model discriminated ophthalmopathy from stable hyperthyroidism. Model-based prediction identified ophthalmopathy a median around seven months prior to its onset.

Each diagnosis drew on symptoms, thyroxine, TRAb, thyroid ultrasound and orbital computed tomography findings. This clonotype showed up just once. Its target is unknown. It is unclear where the CDR3 begins or ends on the DNA, so no DNA is shown, and the CDR3 is as TCRdb lists it. Amplification yielded TCR beta CDR3 regions, with RNA transcripts as the source. Primed by the HTBI set, a first-round RT-PCR was run on the TCR CDR3. A single record per CDR3 protein comes from TCRdb applying MiXCR to the multiplex PCR reads. The repertoire consists of 480,000 or so distinct CDR3 sequences, with 46% occurring once and the leading ten covering around two fifths. Germline V lookup: CDR1 SQVTM, CDR2 ANQGSEA. Inclusive of both ends, the CDR3 amounts to 8 amino acids.

The J gene is TRBJ1-2, the V gene TRBV29-1; the table names TRBD1, a call not compared with the DNA. The source of this sequence is an adult woman with Graves' disease, either hyperthyroidism or ophthalmopathy (not recorded which). Sequenced material: peripheral blood or thyroid tissue (not recorded which). CDR3 residues: CSVGAGAF.